The next 20 T cell receptor beta chains were all read from a single sample in a study of persistence of HIV-infected CD4 T cells. The antigens for these receptors are not known. Nonspecific anti-CD3/anti-CD28 bead stimulation represents the broad CD4+ T cell repertoire. Sorting of responding CD4+ T cells relied on upregulated CD40 ligand together with CD69. This was the immunoSEQ version 4 assay in survey mode. Produced via immunoSEQ multiplex PCR; TCRdb's table is partial and in-frame only. The sample gives roughly 43,000 clones, about 89% of which show up once; 1.8% is in the top ten. The material was CD4+ T cells sorted from PBMCs after approximately 20-hour stimulation, obtained from a patient who received antiretroviral therapy. The receptor set was obtained from an adult man with HIV who was CMV-seropositive.

The CDR3 reads CASRRVSTEAFF. CDR3 nucleotides: TGTGCCAGTAGACGGGTCTCCACTGAAGCTTTCTTT. The chain employs TRBV19 and TRBJ1-1; D is unresolved. V shed 6 bases and J shed 4 bases, with 9 bases lying between them. Germline lookup yields CDR1 LNHDA and CDR2 SQIVND (reference sequence). The CDR3 has 12 residues.

This sequence joins TRBV6-5 and TRBJ1-1; a possible D gene is TRBD1 (5 bases). The CDR3 runs to 14 residues. Trimming took off 5 bases at V and 2 bases at J, with 12 bases between the two ends. From germline, CDR1 is MNHEY and CDR2 SVGAGI. The CDR3 here is CASSTDRLNTEAFF. DNA for the CDR3: TGTGCCAGCAGTACCGACAGACTTAACACTGAAGCTTTCTTT.

The J gene is TRBJ1-4, the V gene TRBV5-1; D remains ambiguous. V gave up 2 bases and J gave up 3 bases, with 11 bases separating them. Germline assignment: CDR1 SGHRS and CDR2 YFSETQ. The length of the CDR3 is 15 residues. CDR3 DNA sequence: TGCGCCAGCAGCTTAGAAGGGTGGGCTAATGAAAAACTGTTTTTT. Amino acid sequence: CASSLEGWANEKLFF. Together with reference TRBV5-1 and TRBJ1-4, the CDR3 gives the full variable domain: KAGVTQTPRYLIKTRGQQVTLSCSPISGHRSVSWYQQTPGQGLQFLFEYFSETQRNKGNFPGRFSGRQFSNSRSEMNVSTLELGDSALYLCASSLEGWANEKLFFGSGTQLSVL.

This clone was seen a single time. V gene TRBV7-3 combines with J gene TRBJ2-1; 8 bases are shared with TRBD2. The CDR3 length is 19 residues. Germline CDR1 SGHTA, CDR2 FQGTGA. The V and J ends lost 1 base and 4 bases, in that order; junction bases with no gene match: 15. The CDR3: CASSLMGGGPQLPYNEQFF. The DNA for the CDR3 is TGTGCCAGCAGCTTAATGGGCGGGGGGCCCCAACTCCCTTACAATGAGCAGTTCTTC.

Regarding this clone: The identical CDR3 is also encoded by other nucleotide sequences in the sample. V gene TRBV3-1 (or the pseudogene TRBV3-2) combines with J gene TRBJ2-7; possibly TRBD2 for D (6 bases). The CDR3 contains 13 residues. Looked up from germline, CDR1 is LGHDT and CDR2 is YNNKEL (reference sequence). V gave up 1 base and J gave up 3 bases, with 7 bases separating them. Here the CDR3 reads CASSQVSGYEQYF. DNA for the CDR3: TGTGCCAGCAGCCAAGTTAGCGGCTACGAGCAGTACTTC.

This clone was detected once. The chain employs TRBV6-5 and TRBJ2-7; 12 bases line up with TRBD2. CDR1 MNHEY and CDR2 SVGAGI come from the germline V gene. This CDR3 has 14 amino acids. V gave up 8 bases and J gave up 3 bases; unmatched junction bases: 5. The CDR3, as DNA: TGTGCCAGCCTAGCGGGGGGGGCCCTCTACGAGCAGTACTTC. Amino acids: CASLAGGALYEQYF.

This chain connects TRBV4-2 to TRBJ2-7; TRBD2 might be the D (6 bases). V was pared by 0 bases and J by 2 bases, with 14 bases between. CDR3 length: 16 residues. CDR1 is LGHNA and CDR2 is YNFKEQ in the germline V gene. CDR3 protein: CASSQDVVAVAYEQYF. The CDR3 region has the DNA TGTGCCAGCAGCCAAGATGTGGTAGCGGTCGCCTACGAGCAGTACTTC.

This rearrangement joins TRBV7-9 to TRBJ2-1; 9 nucleotides align to TRBD2. The CDR3 is 16 amino acids. Germline CDR1 is SEHNR and CDR2 is FQNEAQ (reference sequence). J gave up 3 bases and V 5 bases, and 8 bases lay outside the gene matches. The CDR3 DNA is TGTGCCAGCAGCCCAGGCGGGGGGGCCTTCTACAATGAGCAGTTCTTC. Protein: CASSPGGGAFYNEQFF.

The chain has TRBV11-1 and TRBJ2-7; no reliable D call. The CDR3 loop spans 14 amino acids. From germline, CDR1 is SGHAT and CDR2 FQDESV (reference sequence). The germline V and J ends were trimmed by 1 base and 6 bases, with 13 bases remaining between them. The CDR3 here is CASSLGEKAGEQYF. CDR3 coding DNA: TGTGCCAGCAGCTTAGGAGAGAAAGCTGGCGAGCAGTACTTC.

The chain has TRBV7-9 and TRBJ1-1, with 7 bases identical to TRBD1. The CDR3 is 16 residues long. J gave up 6 bases and V 3 bases, and 13 bases lay outside the gene matches. Germline CDR1 reads SEHNR; CDR2 reads FQNEAQ (reference sequence). CDR3 in amino acids: CASSFRGAGGPSEAFF. The CDR3 DNA sequence: TGTGCCAGCAGCTTCAGAGGGGCAGGGGGGCCTTCTGAAGCTTTCTTT.

The gene calls are TRBV11-3 and TRBJ1-1; possibly TRBD1 for D (6 bases). Trimming took 0 bases from V and 4 from J, leaving 18 bases between them. CDR1 is SGHNT and CDR2 is YENEEA in the germline V gene. The CDR3 extends over 17 amino acids. CDR3 bases: TGTGCCAGCAGCTTAGATCAACATCAGGGGCTGGTCACTGAAGCTTTCTTT. Its protein is CASSLDQHQGLVTEAFF.

The chain employs TRBV27 and TRBJ1-6; D is unclear. V was pared by 3 bases and J by 5 bases, with 14 bases between. The CDR3 covers 16 residues. The V gene's germline CDR1 is MNHEY and CDR2 SMNVEV (reference sequence). This CDR3 is CASSFLGMGNNSPLHF. The DNA for the CDR3 is TGTGCCAGCAGTTTTTTAGGGATGGGTAATAATTCACCCCTCCACTTT.

The chain is built from TRBV18 and TRBJ2-3, with 8 bases lining up with TRBD2. The trim removed 3 bases at V and 4 bases at J, leaving 0 bases unmatched. This CDR3 has 13 amino acids. Per the germline V gene, CDR1 is KGHSH and CDR2 is LQKENI. The CDR3 coding sequence is TGTGCCAGCTCACCGGGACTAGCAGATACGCAGTATTTT. Protein product: CASSPGLADTQYF.

The J gene is TRBJ2-1, the V gene TRBV5-4; possible D gene TRBD1, 5 bases. V dropped 5 bases and J dropped 10 bases, with 13 bases sitting between them. The CDR3 is 12 residues long. Germline V gene lookup returns CDR1 SGHNT and CDR2 YYREEE (reference sequence). The chain's CDR3 is CASRGQGLEQFF. The CDR3 bases are TGTGCCAGCAGAGGACAAGGTCTGGAGCAGTTCTTC.

J is TRBJ2-3 and V is TRBV9, with TRBD2 identical over 8 bases. Germline values: CDR1 SGDLS, CDR2 YYNGEE. V trimming: 2 bases; J trimming: 3 bases; junction bases outside the gene matches: 2. This CDR3 is built from 14 residues. The CDR3 spells CASSVGLDTDTQYF. CDR3 in DNA: TGTGCCAGCAGCGTGGGACTAGATACAGATACGCAGTATTTT.

The chain is built from TRBV7-3 and TRBJ2-1; D may be TRBD2 (6 bases). This CDR3 contains 15 residues. The germline V and J ends were trimmed by 2 bases and 5 bases, with 13 bases remaining between them. Germline V CDR1 and CDR2: SGHTA, FQGTGA. This CDR3 is CASSLRGGSDNEQFF. CDR3 in DNA: TGTGCCAGCAGCTTACGTGGAGGGAGCGACAATGAGCAGTTCTTC.

The V call is TRBV5-1, the J call TRBJ2-7, with D possibly called TRBD1 or TRBD2 (5 bases each). Germline CDR1 reads SGHRS; CDR2 reads YFSETQ. The V and J ends lost 4 bases and 5 bases respectively, with 19 bases between them. The CDR3 loop spans 15 amino acids. CDR3 residues: CASSLALGVSNEQYF. For the CDR3, the DNA is TGCGCCAGCAGCCTCGCCCTGGGGGTGAGTAACGAGCAGTACTTC.

The genes are TRBV20-1 and TRBJ2-7; no reliable D call. CDR3 length equals 14 residues. The V end was cut by 3 bases, the J end by 1 base, with 13 bases between. Germline V gene sequence: CDR1 DFQATT, CDR2 SNEGSKA (reference sequence). The DNA for the CDR3 is TGCAGTGCTAGTGAGCCCTCGAGGTCCTACGAGCAGTACTTC. It is translated as CSASEPSRSYEQYF.

The chain combines TRBV6-2 or TRBV6-3 with TRBJ2-7; TRBD1 matches 10 bases. The CDR3 runs 15 residues. Germline loops: CDR1 MNHEY, CDR2 SVGEGT. V gave up 6 bases and J gave up 3 bases; unmatched junction bases: 8. CDR3 bases: TGTGCCAGCAGACCTGCCGGGACAGGGGTCTACGAGCAGTACTTC. It translates to CASRPAGTGVYEQYF.

This chain uses TRBV5-6 with TRBJ2-2; no firm D call. The CDR3 covers 13 residues. The V end was cut by 5 bases, the J end by 0 bases, with 5 bases between. The germline gives CDR1 SGHDT, CDR2 YYEEEE. CDR3 DNA: TGTGCCAGCAGGCGACCGAACACCGGGGAGCTGTTTTTT. Protein product: CASRRPNTGELFF.